The 27 T cell receptor beta chains reported below all come from one sample, sequenced in a study of tumor-infiltrating lymphocytes in oesophageal squamous cell carcinoma. TCRdb passed the PCR reads through MiXCR, listing each CDR3 protein once. The sample yields 15,000 to 25,000 distinct CDR3 sequences, about 38% seen once. The sequencing input was normal esophageal tissue next to the tumor. These TCRs come from a male donor with esophageal squamous cell carcinoma.

The sample holds one count of this clonotype. The chain uses TRBV11-2 and TRBJ2-3; 7 positions match TRBD1. The J call is in doubt because the DNA end fits TRBJ2-5 better. Germline values: CDR1 SGHAT, CDR2 FQNNGV. The CDR3 spans 16 residues. CDR3 in amino acids: CASSSPFGTAQETQYF. The CDR3 DNA follows: TGTGCCAGCAGCTCCCCCTTTGGGACAGCACAAGAGACCCAGTACTTC.

The J gene is TRBJ2-1, the V gene TRBV6-1; 12 positions match TRBD2. Germline lookup yields CDR1 MNHNS and CDR2 SASEGT. V lost 5 bases, J lost 6 bases, and 5 bases stayed unmatched. The CDR3 has 15 residues. This CDR3 is CASSRPSGRANEQFF. CDR3 DNA: TGTGCCAGCAGTCGCCCTAGCGGGAGGGCCAATGAGCAGTTCTTC.

This clonotype was recorded many times. This sequence joins TRBV10-3 and TRBJ2-1, with D tentatively TRBD2 (5 bases). The J call is uncertain, as TRBJ2-7 better fits the DNA end. Per germline, CDR1 ENHRY and CDR2 SYGVKD. CDR3 length equals 12 residues. CDR3 sequence reads: CASPGSLYEQYF. The CDR3 coding sequence is TGTGCCAGCCCTGGGAGTCTCTACGAGCAGTACTTC.

This clonotype was observed at least ten times. The gene calls are TRBV11-3 and TRBJ1-1; 12 bases match TRBD1. There are 15 residues in the CDR3. V lost 5 bases, J lost 5 bases, and 6 bases stayed unmatched. CDR1 and CDR2 from the germline V gene are SGHNT and YENEEA. The CDR3 here is CASSLGTGGGTEAFF. Here the CDR3 DNA reads TGTGCCAGCAGCCTAGGGACAGGGGGCGGAACTGAAGCTTTCTTT. Combining the CDR3 with reference TRBV11-3 and TRBJ1-1 gives the whole variable domain EAGVVQSPRYKIIEKKQPVAFWCNPISGHNTLYWYLQNLGQGPELLIRYENEEAVDDSQLPKDRFSAERLKGVDSTLKIQPAELGDSAVYLCASSLGTGGGTEAFFGQGTRLTVV.

The chain joins TRBV7-2 to TRBJ2-2; D call uncertain. V was shortened by 5 bases and J by 3 bases, with 10 bases between the two germline ends. The germline V gene encodes CDR1 SGHTA and CDR2 FQGNSA. This CDR3 is built from 14 residues. The DNA for the CDR3 is TGTGCCAGCAGCCCCCATGTGGACACCGGGGAGCTGTTTTTT. Its protein is CASSPHVDTGELFF.

This clonotype was observed a few times. The junction differs from germline at one of its ends, possibly a read error. V and J are TRBV7-2 and TRBJ2-3, with 12 bases lining up with TRBD2. Germline V CDR1 and CDR2: SGHTA, FQGNSA. This CDR3 comprises 16 residues. The CDR3 DNA sequence: TGTGCCAGCAGCCTAGCGGGAGGGTTCCCCACAGATACGCAGTATTTT. It translates to CASSLAGGFPTDTQYF.

At least ten counts were recorded for this clonotype. V and J are TRBV2 and TRBJ2-5; 8 bases align to TRBD2. Germline CDR1 is SNHLY and CDR2 is FYNNEI. V shed 6 bases, J shed 2 bases, and the junction held 8 bases outside the gene matches. This CDR3 has 15 amino acids. In nucleotides, the CDR3 is TGTGCCAGCAGCCACGGGAGGGCCGTTCAAGAGACCCAGTACTTC. It yields the protein CASSHGRAVQETQYF.

Notes on this clonotype: A much larger clone lies a single base off, so this may be a read error. V is TRBV5-1 and J is TRBJ2-5; tentatively, D is TRBD1 or TRBD2 (5 bases each). There are 16 residues in the CDR3. V was trimmed by 4 bases and J by 11 bases, leaving 27 bases between them. Germline V CDR1 and CDR2: SGHRS, YFSETQ. The CDR3 DNA follows: TGCGCCAGCAGCACCCGGGCCGGGACCACCTACAATGAGCAGTACTTC. Its protein is CASSTRAGTTYNEQYF.

This clonotype was detected a few times. This rearrangement joins TRBV28 to TRBJ1-5, with 10 bases aligning to TRBD1. From germline, CDR1 is MDHEN and CDR2 SYDVKM. Germline trimming cut 1 base from V and 6 bases from J; bases unmatched to any gene: 6. The CDR3 extends over 16 amino acids. Here the CDR3 reads CASSLSTGGKGQPQHF. CDR3 DNA sequence: TGTGCCAGCAGTTTATCGACAGGGGGCAAGGGTCAGCCCCAGCATTTT.

The chain links TRBV7-2 to TRBJ2-7, with D perhaps TRBD1 (5 bases). TRBJ2-5 explains the end of the DNA better; the J call may be wrong. The V gene's germline CDR1 is SGHTA and CDR2 FQGNSA. CDR3 size: 15 residues. CDR3 DNA sequence: TGTGCCAGCAGCTTAACAGGCTCTCGTGCAGAGACCCAGTACTTC. Translating gives CASSLTGSRAETQYF.

The rearrangement links TRBV5-1 to TRBJ2-5; no firm D call. Germline CDR1 and CDR2: SGHRS and YFSETQ. The CDR3 consists of 12 residues. The V and J ends lost 4 bases and 3 bases respectively, with 7 bases between them. CDR3 sequence reads: CASSLKKETQYF. The CDR3, as DNA: TGCGCCAGCAGCCTAAAAAAAGAGACCCAGTACTTC.

This clonotype occurred many times. This rearrangement joins TRBV7-9 to TRBJ2-1; 12 bases match TRBD2. Germline assignment: CDR1 SEHNR and CDR2 FQNEAQ (reference sequence). The V segment lost 1 base and the J segment 8 bases; nucleotides outside the gene matches: 12. The CDR3 length is 18 residues. The DNA for the CDR3 is TGTGCCAGCAGCTTAGGGTGGCTAGCGGGAGGGCACAGGCATGAGCAGTTCTTC. This translates into CASSLGWLAGGHRHEQFF.

This clonotype was observed at least ten times. The junction departs from germline at one end; a sequencing error may be responsible. This rearrangement joins TRBV7-2 to TRBJ2-7; 7 bases fit TRBD2. The CDR3 loop spans 14 amino acids. CDR1 and CDR2 from the germline V gene are SGHTA and FQGNSA. The CDR3, as DNA: TGTGCCAGCACCTTAGCGGCGGGAGCGAACGAGCAGTACTTC. This sequence encodes CASTLAAGANEQYF.

A remark on this clonotype: One junction end disagrees with the germline gene, perhaps due to a read error. The V call is TRBV27, the J call TRBJ2-6; 7 bases are a match to TRBD1. Germline CDR1 is MNHEY and CDR2 is SMNVEV (reference sequence). The CDR3 totals 14 residues. The CDR3 protein is CASNRQGYNSPLHF. CDR3 nucleotides: TGTGCCAGCAACAGACAGGGTTATAATTCACCCCTCCACTTC.

The chain couples TRBV7-8 to TRBJ2-7; D perhaps matches TRBD2 (5 bases). The CDR3 extends over 16 amino acids. Germline V lookup: CDR1 SGHVS, CDR2 FQNEAQ. Deletions cut 3 bases from V and 3 bases from J, with 18 bases between. The CDR3 loop is CASSLGLAGGFYEQYF. DNA of the CDR3: TGTGCCAGCAGCTTGGGTTTGGCGGGTGGATTCTACGAGCAGTACTTC.

The gene calls are TRBV7-2 and TRBJ2-1; D is ambiguous. Germline V gene sequence: CDR1 SGHTA, CDR2 FQGNSA. Trimming took off 1 base at V and 11 bases at J, with 9 bases between the two ends. This CDR3 is built from 12 residues. CDR3 residues: CASSLVTRKQFF. CDR3 DNA: TGTGCCAGCAGCTTAGTGACCCGTAAGCAGTTCTTC.

This clonotype was seen at least ten times. The V call is TRBV12-3 or TRBV12-4, the J call TRBJ1-3; D unresolved. CDR3 length: 13 amino acids. V dropped 4 bases and J dropped 2 bases, with 6 bases sitting between them. The chain's CDR3 is CASSSITGNTIYF. As DNA, the CDR3 is TGTGCCAGCAGTTCTATTACTGGAAACACCATATATTTT.

The chain is built from TRBV10-1 and TRBJ2-1; possible D gene TRBD2, 5 bases. Per the germline V gene, CDR1 is WNHNN and CDR2 is SYGVQD (reference sequence). The V gene lost 0 bases and the J gene lost 5 bases, with 8 bases spanning the gap. The CDR3 contains 14 residues. The CDR3 is CASSESGSNNEQFF. CDR3 bases: TGCGCCAGCAGTGAGTCGGGGAGTAACAATGAGCAGTTCTTC.

Comment on this clonotype: Likely a read error: the CDR3 ends without its conserved phenylalanine or tryptophan. The DNA is omitted, as the CDR3 cannot be located on it reliably, and the CDR3 follows TCRdb's listing. This chain uses TRBV6-4 with TRBJ2-4; the D call in the table, TRBD1, was not verified against the DNA. The CDR3 is 14 residues long, ends included. Looked up from germline, CDR1 is MRHNA and CDR2 is SNTAGT. This CDR3 is CASRAGVVATSSTL.

This clonotype came up many times. The chain has TRBV27 and TRBJ2-5, with 9 bases identical to TRBD1. Germline trimming cut 8 bases from V and 7 bases from J; bases unmatched to any gene: 5. From germline, CDR1 is MNHEY and CDR2 SMNVEV (reference sequence). This CDR3 is 12 amino acids long. Here the CDR3 DNA reads TGTGCCAGCGGACAGGGGTGGGGGACCCAGTACTTC. Its protein product is CASGQGWGTQYF.

This clonotype showed up many times. This chain uses TRBV28 with TRBJ1-2, with unresolved D. CDR1 is MDHEN and CDR2 is SYDVKM in the germline V gene. This CDR3 has 11 residues. V lost 6 bases to trimming and J lost 2 bases, with 4 bases between them. CDR3 amino acids: CASRDNYGYTF. In DNA, the CDR3 is TGTGCCAGCAGGGACAACTATGGCTACACCTTC.

By share, this clonotype counts as medium-sized. The V gene is TRBV7-2, the J gene TRBJ2-1; 11 nucleotides match TRBD2. Germline-derived CDR1 and CDR2 are SGHTA and FQGNSA. This CDR3 has 14 residues. The ends lost 6 bases at V and 4 bases at J; junction bases unmatched: 2. For the CDR3, the DNA is TGTGCCAGCAGTGGGACTAGCGGATACAATGAGCAGTTCTTC. Translated: CASSGTSGYNEQFF. The entire variable domain, with the rest obtained from reference TRBV7-2 and TRBJ2-1, is as follows: GAGVSQSPSNKVTEKGKDVELRCDPISGHTALYWYRQSLGQGLEFLIYFQGNSAPDKSGLPSDRFSAERTGGSVSTLTIQRTQQEDSAVYLCASSGTSGYNEQFFGPGTRLTVL.

A word on this clonotype: One end of the junction fails to match germline, which may point to a read error. V usage is TRBV7-7 and J usage is TRBJ2-4, with 8 positions matching TRBD1. Germline loops: CDR1 SSHAT, CDR2 FNYEAQ (reference sequence). The CDR3 runs to 18 residues. In nucleotides, the CDR3 is TGTGCCAGCAGCTGGGGACAGGCCCGGTGGGGGGTCAACACTGAAGCTTTCTTC. Amino acids: CASSWGQARWGVNTEAFF. The full variable domain, with the rest looked up from reference TRBV7-7 and TRBJ2-4, is GAGVSQSPRYKVTKRGQDVTLRCDPISSHATLYWYQQALGQGPEFLTYFNYEAQPDKSGLPSDRFSAERPEGSISTLTIQRTEQRDSAMYRCASSWGQARWGVNTEAFFGAGTRLSVL.

The genes are TRBV7-2 and TRBJ2-5, with D perhaps TRBD2 (6 bases). V was pared by 4 bases and J by 5 bases, with 14 bases between. The CDR3 is made up of 14 amino acids. Per germline, CDR1 SGHTA and CDR2 FQGNSA. The CDR3 sequence is CASSSPTRSETQYF. As DNA, the CDR3 is TGTGCCAGCAGCTCCCCGACTAGATCGGAGACCCAGTACTTC.

In its sample, this clonotype was seen many times. The gene calls are TRBV27 and TRBJ2-2; 11 bases fit TRBD2. Germline V gene sequence: CDR1 MNHEY, CDR2 SMNVEV (reference sequence). There are 14 residues in the CDR3. After removal of 6 bases from V and 4 bases from J, the junction contained 1 base not matched to a gene. The CDR3 DNA is TGTGCCAGCAGACTAGCGGGAGCCACCGGGGAGCTGTTTTTT. Residues: CASRLAGATGELFF.

A remark on this clonotype: Its ends do not fully match the called genes, so a read error is possible. V and J are TRBV5-5 and TRBJ2-5; TRBD1 might be the D (6 bases). Germline V lookup: CDR1 SGHKS, CDR2 YYEKEE (reference sequence). The CDR3 loop spans 14 amino acids. The DNA for the CDR3 is TGTGCCAGCAGGTTGGGACATTACCAAGAGACCCAGTACTTC. Amino acid sequence: CASRLGHYQETQYF.

There are many counts of this clonotype. This chain links TRBV19 with TRBJ2-5; possibly TRBD1 for D (6 bases). Looked up from germline, CDR1 is LNHDA and CDR2 is SQIVND (reference sequence). CDR3 size: 15 residues. Trimming cost V 6 bases and J 5 bases, with 19 bases left between them. CDR3 coding DNA: TGTGCCAGTAGCCCCCTACTTGGGGGCGCGGAGACCCAGTACTTC. Translation gives CASSPLLGGAETQYF.